The 18 T cell receptor beta chains in this list originate from one sample, sequenced in a study of blood T cell repertoires in COVID-19. TCRdb keeps only in-frame clones here, not all; method: immunoSEQ multiplex PCR. The sample carries 95,000 to 150,000 clones, 80% recorded once. Sequencing was carried out using peripheral blood. These receptors were collected from a man aged 60-69 years with active or convalescent COVID-19.

CDR3 loop: CASSQSNSHSPLHF. CDR3 coding DNA: TGTGCCAGCAGCCAAAGTAACAGCCATTCACCCCTCCACTTT. The chain employs TRBV4-2 and TRBJ1-6; D call uncertain. Trimming took off 2 bases at V and 8 bases at J, with 10 bases between the two ends. The CDR3 consists of 14 residues. The germline V gene encodes CDR1 LGHNA and CDR2 YNFKEQ.

This clone has only a few counts. This chain connects TRBV27 to TRBJ2-3, with 10 bases lining up with TRBD1. The CDR3 is made up of 18 amino acids. CDR1 is MNHEY, CDR2 SMNVEV, per germline (reference sequence). V shed 6 bases and J 4 bases; nucleotides not matched to a gene: 16. The CDR3 reads CASSPGTGASEPADTQYF. The CDR3 nucleotides are TGTGCCAGCAGCCCCGGGACAGGGGCTTCGGAACCCGCAGATACGCAGTATTTT.

J is TRBJ1-1 and V is TRBV18, with D perhaps matching TRBD1 (5 bases). CDR3 length equals 14 residues. In germline, CDR1 is KGHSH, CDR2 LQKENI. Trimming left V 3 bases short and J 8 bases short, with 16 bases between. The CDR3 DNA sequence: TGTGCCAGCTCACCGGGGCCCCACGCCCCAGAAGCTTTCTTT. Its protein product is CASSPGPHAPEAFF.

V is TRBV5-5 and J is TRBJ2-3, with D maybe TRBD2 (7 bases). The V end was cut by 1 base, the J end by 3 bases, with 21 bases between. The CDR3 runs 18 residues. Germline-derived CDR1 and CDR2 are SGHKS and YYEKEE (reference sequence). The CDR3 DNA follows: TGTGCCAGCAGCTTGACGGGGGGCGTTTACGCGGGGACAGATACGCAGTATTTT. This translates into CASSLTGGVYAGTDTQYF.

The V gene is TRBV5-6, the J gene TRBJ2-7; weak D call: TRBD1 (7 bases). V dropped 4 bases and J dropped 4 bases, with 15 bases sitting between them. Germline V gene lookup returns CDR1 SGHDT and CDR2 YYEEEE. The CDR3 sequence is 14 residues long. The DNA of the CDR3 is TGTGCCAGCAGCCGGAGGGGGCTGGGTTACGAGCAGTACTTC. This encodes CASSRRGLGYEQYF.

Only a few counts were recorded for this clone. The gene calls are TRBV2 and TRBJ2-7; possibly TRBD2 for D (5 bases). CDR1 and CDR2 (germline): SNHLY, FYNNEI. Trimming removed 8 bases at V and 2 bases at J, with 7 bases between. This CDR3 is 11 amino acids long. The CDR3 sequence is CASGSPYEQYF. The CDR3 DNA sequence: TGTGCCAGCGGGAGTCCCTACGAGCAGTACTTC. Looking up the rest from reference TRBV2 and TRBJ2-7 gives the full variable domain: EPEVTQTPSHQVTQMGQEVILRCVPISNHLYFYWYRQILGQKVEFLVSFYNNEISEKSEIFDDQFSVERPDGSNFTLKIRSTKLEDSAMYFCASGSPYEQYFGPGTRLTVT.

V and J are TRBV11-3 and TRBJ2-2; D is perhaps TRBD2 (6 bases). Germline lookup yields CDR1 SGHNT and CDR2 YENEEA. The CDR3 spans 16 residues. Trimming took 5 bases from V and 6 from J, leaving 19 bases between them. Here the CDR3 reads CASSPGVRGMAGELFF. The CDR3 bases are TGTGCCAGCAGCCCTGGGGTGCGCGGGATGGCCGGGGAGCTGTTTTTT.

V usage is TRBV5-1 and J usage is TRBJ1-6; TRBD1 might be the D (5 bases). The CDR3 runs to 15 residues. The germline CDR1 and CDR2 sequences are SGHRS and YFSETQ. V lost 4 bases and J 2 bases, leaving 10 bases between the germline ends. CDR3: CASSETAAYNSPLHF. For the CDR3, the DNA is TGCGCCAGCAGCGAGACAGCTGCCTATAATTCACCCCTCCACTTT. The entire variable domain, with the rest obtained from reference TRBV5-1 and TRBJ1-6, is as follows: KAGVTQTPRYLIKTRGQQVTLSCSPISGHRSVSWYQQTPGQGLQFLFEYFSETQRNKGNFPGRFSGRQFSNSRSEMNVSTLELGDSALYLCASSETAAYNSPLHFGNGTRLTVT.

This clone came up a few times. Germline and junction disagree at one end, which may indicate a read error. The chain links TRBV2 to TRBJ2-1; 10 bases align to TRBD1. This CDR3 is 12 amino acids long. Germline CDR1 and CDR2: SNHLY and FYNNEI. The CDR3 sequence is CASITRTGGRVF. CDR3 DNA: TGTGCCAGCATTACCCGGACAGGGGGTAGGGTCTTC.

V is TRBV4-1 and J is TRBJ2-7; a possible D gene is TRBD2 (5 bases). Germline V CDR1 and CDR2: MGHRA, YSYEKL. Between the trimmed V and J ends, which lost 1 base and 4 bases, there was a span of 11 bases. The length of the CDR3 is 14 residues. Here the CDR3 reads CASSQGRGSYEQYF. The CDR3 DNA sequence: TGCGCCAGCAGCCAAGGACGCGGGTCGTACGAGCAGTACTTC.

The V gene is TRBV27, the J gene TRBJ2-5, with a possible D match to TRBD1 (6 bases). V lost 5 bases, J lost 5 bases, and 9 bases lay in between. CDR3 size: 12 residues. From germline, CDR1 is MNHEY and CDR2 SMNVEV (reference sequence). The CDR3 DNA reads as TGTGCCAGCAGTACAGGGTCGGAGACCCAGTACTTC. Translated, it gives CASSTGSETQYF.

V usage is TRBV7-9 and J usage is TRBJ2-7; 8 nucleotides align to TRBD1. Germline V lookup: CDR1 SEHNR, CDR2 FQNEAQ (reference sequence). J gave up 0 bases and V 4 bases, and 5 bases lay outside the gene matches. The length of the CDR3 is 15 residues. Written as DNA, the CDR3 is TGTGCCAGCAGCTCGGACAGGGTTAACTCCTACGAGCAGTACTTC. The encoded protein is CASSSDRVNSYEQYF.

This chain connects TRBV30 to TRBJ2-7; possible D gene TRBD1, 6 bases. Germline CDR1 is GTSNPN and CDR2 is SVGIG (reference sequence). The CDR3 contains 12 residues. Trimming took 2 bases from V and 3 from J, leaving 8 bases between them. CDR3 nucleotides: TGTGCCTGGAGTCTGGGACACTACGAGCAGTACTTC. It codes for CAWSLGHYEQYF. Based on the CDR3 plus reference TRBV30 and TRBJ2-7, the full variable domain is SQTIHQWPATLVQPVGSPLSLECTVEGTSNPNLYWYRQAAGRGLQLLFYSVGIGQISSEVPQNLSASRPQDRQFILSSKKLLLSDSGFYLCAWSLGHYEQYFGPGTRLTVT.

The gene calls are TRBV11-2 and TRBJ2-3; TRBD2 matches at 9 bases. CDR3 length: 14 residues. Trimming cost V 5 bases and J 6 bases; bases outside gene matches: 6. Germline V gene data show CDR1 as SGHAT and CDR2 as FQNNGV. The CDR3 nucleotides are TGTGCCAGCAGCCGGATGGCGGGGGGGGATACGCAGTATTTT. It codes for CASSRMAGGDTQYF.

This clone occurred once. V usage is TRBV18 and J usage is TRBJ1-6; D gene unclear. The CDR3 spans 15 residues. Germline V gene data show CDR1 as KGHSH and CDR2 as LQKENI. V dropped 3 bases and J dropped 0 bases, with 6 bases sitting between them. For the CDR3, the DNA is TGTGCCAGCTCACCCAGTTCCTCCTATAATTCACCCCTCCACTTT. Residues: CASSPSSSYNSPLHF. Supplemented by reference TRBV18 and TRBJ1-6, the full variable domain reads NAGVMQNPRHLVRRRGQEARLRCSPMKGHSHVYWYRQLPEEGLKFMVYLQKENIIDESGMPKERFSAEFPKEGPSILRIQQVVRGDSAAYFCASSPSSSYNSPLHFGNGTRLTVT.

This chain joins TRBV5-1 and TRBJ2-1; tentatively, D is TRBD2 (6 bases). Trimming pared 0 bases from V and 9 bases from J, leaving 25 bases between. The CDR3 contains 18 residues. Germline V gives CDR1 SGHRS, CDR2 YFSETQ. CDR3: CASSLGLPGSVEGPEQFF. CDR3 bases: TGCGCCAGCAGCTTGGGACTACCCGGGAGCGTCGAAGGTCCTGAGCAGTTCTTC. The complete variable domain, with remaining parts taken from reference TRBV5-1 and TRBJ2-1, reads KAGVTQTPRYLIKTRGQQVTLSCSPISGHRSVSWYQQTPGQGLQFLFEYFSETQRNKGNFPGRFSGRQFSNSRSEMNVSTLELGDSALYLCASSLGLPGSVEGPEQFFGPGTRLTVL.

V usage is TRBV19 and J usage is TRBJ1-5, with D unclear. In germline, CDR1 is LNHDA, CDR2 SQIVND (reference sequence). V dropped 3 bases and J dropped 6 bases, with 12 bases sitting between them. The CDR3 runs to 14 residues. The CDR3 here is CASSMSRGGQPQHF. The CDR3 nucleotides are TGTGCCAGTAGTATGTCCCGCGGCGGTCAGCCCCAGCATTTT.

Concerning this clone: The sample holds other DNA sequences that translate to the same CDR3. The chain is built from TRBV5-1 and TRBJ2-5; TRBD2 agrees at 7 bases. The V and J ends lost 4 bases and 5 bases, in that order; junction bases with no gene match: 8. Germline loops: CDR1 SGHRS, CDR2 YFSETQ. The CDR3 runs to 14 residues. CDR3 loop: CASSTPEGGETQYF. The CDR3 coding sequence is TGCGCCAGCAGCACCCCTGAGGGAGGGGAGACCCAGTACTTC.